The rows below give T cell receptor beta chains drawn from one sample of a study of blood T cells in healthy people across ages. TCRdb reprocessed the 5' RACE reads via MiXCR and lists one record per CDR3 protein. The sample consists of some 900,000 distinct CDR3 sequences, about 28% of them appearing once. Material for sequencing was blood. The receptors originated from a woman older than 75 in good health. Each CDR3 is given with its conserved first and last residue. D genes are given only for firm matches. Clone size appears in some rows only: once, few, many, or a class for an expanded clone.

j_gene	v_gene	abundance	d_gene	CDR3nt	CDR3aa
TRBJ1-2	TRBV4-3	many	-	TGCGCCAGCAGCCAACAGGACAAATCAAACTATGGCTACACCTTC	CASSQQDKSNYGYTF
TRBJ2-1	TRBV28	many	TRBD2	TGTGCCAGCAGTTCCGTCCTAGCGGAGGCCTACAATGAGCAGTTCTTC	CASSSVLAEAYNEQFF
TRBJ1-2	TRBV20-1	few	-	TGCAGTGCTAGGAGGGAAGGGTATCGGGGCTACACCTTC	CSARREGYRGYTF
TRBJ2-3	TRBV7-2	many	-	TGTGCCAGCAGCACAGAATTAAACCCAGATACGCAGTATTTT	CASSTELNPDTQYF
TRBJ2-3	TRBV7-2	many	-	TGTGCCAGCAGCTCACAGGATACTAGCACAGATACGCAGTATTTT	CASSSQDTSTDTQYF
TRBJ1-1	TRBV6-2/TRBV6-3	-	-	TGTGCCAGCAGTTACGAGACAGTGAACACTGAAGCTTTCTTT	CASSYETVNTEAFF
TRBJ1-6	TRBV10-1	many	-	TGCGCCAGCACTCGGGACGCCAATTCACCCCTCCACTTT	CASTRDANSPLHF
TRBJ1-4	TRBV6-5	few	TRBD1	TGTGCCAGTACAGGGACAGGGAGCGAAAAACTGTTTTTT	CASTGTGSEKLFF
TRBJ2-1	TRBV6-2/TRBV6-3	many	-	TGTGCCAGCAGTCTTCAGTCGAGCTCCTACAATGAGCAGTTCTTC	CASSLQSSSYNEQFF
TRBJ2-5	TRBV3-1	-	TRBD2	TGTGCCAGCAGCCAAGTAACTAGCGGGGGGGCTGGGCTGGAGACCCAGTACTTC	CASSQVTSGGAGLETQYF
TRBJ2-4	TRBV11-2	many	TRBD1	TGTGCCAGCAGCTTGGACAGGGTTTGGGCCAAAAACATTCAGTACTTC	CASSLDRVWAKNIQYF
TRBJ1-5	TRBV6-2/TRBV6-3	few	-	TGTGCCAGCAGTACCCCGAGGGGGCAGCCCCAGCATTTT	CASSTPRGQPQHF
TRBJ2-6	TRBV28	few	-	TGTGCCAGCAGTTTAAGAACGGGACGGTCCTCTGGGGCCAACGTCCTGACTTTC	CASSLRTGRSSGANVLTF
TRBJ2-7	TRBV7-2	many	-	TGTGCCAGCAGCTCAAACCAGGGTTTCGAGCAGTACTTC	CASSSNQGFEQYF
TRBJ2-3	TRBV20-1	many	-	TGCAGTGCGGGAGGCCAGGTCAGGGGCACAGATACGCAGTATTTT	CSAGGQVRGTDTQYF
TRBJ1-1	TRBV6-5	few	-	TGTGCCAGCAGTTACTCGTATGGGAACACTGAAGCTTTCTTT	CASSYSYGNTEAFF
TRBJ2-3	TRBV27	-	-	TGTGCCAGCAGTTCGGTTTATACGCAGTATTTT	CASSSVYTQYF
TRBJ2-5	TRBV20-1	many	TRBD1	TGCAGTGCCAACGCCGGGACAGACCTCCGGCAGACCCAGTACTTC	CSANAGTDLRQTQYF
TRBJ1-2	TRBV28	few	-	TGTGCCAGCAGTTCGACAAGCCAGTGGGGCTACACCTTC	CASSSTSQWGYTF
TRBJ2-7	TRBV4-2	once	TRBD2	TGTGCCAGCAGTCCCGAGGAAGCTAGCGGAGTTACCTACGAGCAGTACTTC	CASSPEEASGVTYEQYF
TRBJ1-6	TRBV7-9	many	-	TGTGCCGTCGAGTTGGCGGGGATCAATTCACCCCTCCACTTT	CAVELAGINSPLHF
TRBJ2-1	TRBV6-1	few	-	TGTGCCAGCAGTCCCGACCGTTCCGCCAACAATGAGCAGTTCTTC	CASSPDRSANNEQFF
TRBJ1-6	TRBV11-2	-	-	TGTGCCAGCAGCTTAATAGGGCTTGAGGTCCTCCACTTT	CASSLIGLEVLHF
TRBJ1-6	TRBV6-5	many	TRBD1	TGTGCCAGCAGTTACTTGGGACAGTATAATTCACCCCTCCACTTT	CASSYLGQYNSPLHF
TRBJ2-2	TRBV6-6	-	TRBD1	TGTGCCAGCAGGACAGGGTCCGGGGAGCTGTTTTTT	CASRTGSGELFF
TRBJ1-4	TRBV3-1	few	TRBD1	TGTGCCAGCAGCCAAGCGACAGGGAGGAATGAAAAACTGTTTTTT	CASSQATGRNEKLFF
TRBJ2-1	TRBV10-3	many	-	TGTGCCATCAGTGGGTCCGCCTTGGATGAGCAGTTCTTC	CAISGSALDEQFF
TRBJ1-6	TRBV5-1	few	-	TGCGCCAGTTCACCGGGAAACAACAATTCACCCCCCCACTTT	CASSPGNNNSPPHF
TRBJ2-4	TRBV5-5	many	TRBD1	TGTGCCAGCAGCTTGCACTCGGACAGGCCTAGCATTCAGTACTTC	CASSLHSDRPSIQYF
TRBJ1-4	TRBV20-1	-	-	TGCAGTGCTAGGCTCAGGGGCCGAGTTGCAACTAATGAAAAACTGTTTTTT	CSARLRGRVATNEKLFF
TRBJ1-6	TRBV6-1	few	-	TGTGCCAGCAGTGAAGGAGGCTCGGGCTCCTATAATTCACCCCTCCACTTT	CASSEGGSGSYNSPLHF